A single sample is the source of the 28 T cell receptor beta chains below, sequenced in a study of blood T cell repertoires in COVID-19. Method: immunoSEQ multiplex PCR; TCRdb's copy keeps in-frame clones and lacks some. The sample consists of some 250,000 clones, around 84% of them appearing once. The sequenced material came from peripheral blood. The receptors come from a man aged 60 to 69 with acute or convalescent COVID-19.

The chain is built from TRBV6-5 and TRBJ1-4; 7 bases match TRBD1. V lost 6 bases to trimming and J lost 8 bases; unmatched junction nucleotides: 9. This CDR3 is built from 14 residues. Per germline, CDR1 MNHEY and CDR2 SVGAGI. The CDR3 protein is CASRTDRWEEKLFF. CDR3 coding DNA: TGTGCCAGCAGGACGGACAGGTGGGAGGAAAAACTGTTTTTT.

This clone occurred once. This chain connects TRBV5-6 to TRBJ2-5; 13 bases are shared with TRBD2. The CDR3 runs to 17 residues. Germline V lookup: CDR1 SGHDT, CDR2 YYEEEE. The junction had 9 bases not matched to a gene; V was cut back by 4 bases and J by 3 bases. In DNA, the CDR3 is TGTGCCAGCAGCGGGGGACTAGCGGGAATCCCCAAAGAGACCCAGTACTTC. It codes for CASSGGLAGIPKETQYF.

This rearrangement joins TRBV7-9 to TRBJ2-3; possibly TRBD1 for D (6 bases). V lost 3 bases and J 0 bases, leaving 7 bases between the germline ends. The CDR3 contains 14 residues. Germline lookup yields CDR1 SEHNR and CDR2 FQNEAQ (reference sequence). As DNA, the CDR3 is TGTGCCAGCAGCTTCGGACAGAGCACAGATACGCAGTATTTT. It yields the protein CASSFGQSTDTQYF.

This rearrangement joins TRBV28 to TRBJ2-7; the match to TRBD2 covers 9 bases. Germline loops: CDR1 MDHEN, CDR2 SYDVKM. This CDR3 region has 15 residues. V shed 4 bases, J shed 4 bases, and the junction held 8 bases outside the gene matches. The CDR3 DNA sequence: TGTGCCAGCAGTTCCCCGGCTAGCGGGAAATACGAGCAGTACTTC. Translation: CASSSPASGKYEQYF. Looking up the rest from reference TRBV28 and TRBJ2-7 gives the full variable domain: DVKVTQSSRYLVKRTGEKVFLECVQDMDHENMFWYRQDPGLGLRLIYFSYDVKMKEKGDIPEGYSVSREKKERFSLILESASTNQTSMYLCASSSPASGKYEQYFGPGTRLTVT.

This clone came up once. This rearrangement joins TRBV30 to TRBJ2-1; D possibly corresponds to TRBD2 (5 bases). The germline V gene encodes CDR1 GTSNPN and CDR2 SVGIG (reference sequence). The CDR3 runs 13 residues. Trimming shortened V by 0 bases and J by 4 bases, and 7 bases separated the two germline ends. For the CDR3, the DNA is TGTGCCTGGAGTGTAGAGGGTTACAATGAGCAGTTCTTC. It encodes CAWSVEGYNEQFF.

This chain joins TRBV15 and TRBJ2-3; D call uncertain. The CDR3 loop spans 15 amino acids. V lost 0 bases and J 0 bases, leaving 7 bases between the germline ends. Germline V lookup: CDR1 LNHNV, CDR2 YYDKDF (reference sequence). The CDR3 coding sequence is TGTGCCACCAGCAGAGACTCCTTTAGCACAGATACGCAGTATTTT. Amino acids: CATSRDSFSTDTQYF.

Here the CDR3 reads CASSHAPRGSYNEQFF. The CDR3 DNA sequence: TGTGCCAGCAGCCACGCCCCGCGGGGCTCCTACAATGAGCAGTTCTTC. V and J are TRBV3-1 (or the pseudogene TRBV3-2) and TRBJ2-1; D might be TRBD2 (6 bases). Germline V gene data show CDR1 as LGHDT and CDR2 as YNNKEL (reference sequence). The ends were cut back, 3 bases at V and 0 bases at J, with 12 bases in the middle. CDR3 length: 16 amino acids.

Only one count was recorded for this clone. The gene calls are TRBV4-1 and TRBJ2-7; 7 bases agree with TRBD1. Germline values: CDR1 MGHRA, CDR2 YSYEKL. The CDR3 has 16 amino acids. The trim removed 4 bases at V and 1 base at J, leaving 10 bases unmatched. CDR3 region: CASSPVGQAHSYEQYF. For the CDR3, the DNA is TGCGCCAGCAGCCCAGTCGGACAGGCCCATTCCTACGAGCAGTACTTC.

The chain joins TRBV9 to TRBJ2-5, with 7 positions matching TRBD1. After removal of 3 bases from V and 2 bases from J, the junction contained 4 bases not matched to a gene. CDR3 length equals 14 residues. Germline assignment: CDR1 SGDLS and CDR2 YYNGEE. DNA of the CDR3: TGTGCCAGCAGCGAAAGGGGGCTACAAGAGACCCAGTACTTC. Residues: CASSERGLQETQYF.

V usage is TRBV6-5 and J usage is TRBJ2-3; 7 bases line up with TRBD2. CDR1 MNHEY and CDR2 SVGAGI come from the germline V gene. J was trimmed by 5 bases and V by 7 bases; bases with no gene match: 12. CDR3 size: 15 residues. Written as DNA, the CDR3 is TGTGCCAGCAAGATTAGCGGGCCGGCACGAGATACGCAGTATTTT. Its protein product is CASKISGPARDTQYF.

This CDR3 reads CASSWYRGLNTEAFF. Written as DNA, the CDR3 is TGTGCCAGCAGCTGGTACAGGGGGCTGAACACTGAAGCTTTCTTT. This chain joins TRBV7-8 and TRBJ1-1; TRBD1 agrees at 9 bases. V dropped 4 bases and J dropped 0; count of bases not matched to a gene: 3. The germline gives CDR1 SGHVS, CDR2 FQNEAQ. CDR3 length: 15 residues. Full variable domain (rest looked up from reference TRBV7-8 and TRBJ1-1): GAGVSQSPRYKVAKRGQDVALRCDPISGHVSLFWYQQALGQGPEFLTYFQNEAQLDKSGLPSDRFFAERPEGSVSTLKIQRTQQEDSAVYLCASSWYRGLNTEAFFGQGTRLTVV.

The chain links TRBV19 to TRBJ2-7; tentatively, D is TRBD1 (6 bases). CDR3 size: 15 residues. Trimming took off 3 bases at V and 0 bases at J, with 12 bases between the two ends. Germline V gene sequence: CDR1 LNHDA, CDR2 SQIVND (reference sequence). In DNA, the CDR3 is TGTGCCAGTAGTATGAGGACAGCTAGCTCCTACGAGCAGTACTTC. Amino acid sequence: CASSMRTASSYEQYF.

The CDR3 region has the DNA TGTGCCACCAGCACCCAACTAGCGGGAGGGGGAAAACATGAGCAGTTCTTC. Amino acids: CATSTQLAGGGKHEQFF. The chain uses TRBV15 and TRBJ2-1; 13 bases fit TRBD2. The germline CDR1 and CDR2 sequences are LNHNV and YYDKDF (reference sequence). The CDR3 spans 17 residues. The V and J ends lost 4 bases and 8 bases, in that order; junction bases with no gene match: 11.

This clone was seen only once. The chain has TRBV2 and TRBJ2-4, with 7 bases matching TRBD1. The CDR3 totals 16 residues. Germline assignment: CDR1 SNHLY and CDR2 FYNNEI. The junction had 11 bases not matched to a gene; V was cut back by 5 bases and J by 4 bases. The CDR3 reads CASSNTGAGLKNIQYF. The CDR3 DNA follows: TGTGCCAGCAGTAATACAGGGGCTGGCCTAAAAAACATTCAGTACTTC.

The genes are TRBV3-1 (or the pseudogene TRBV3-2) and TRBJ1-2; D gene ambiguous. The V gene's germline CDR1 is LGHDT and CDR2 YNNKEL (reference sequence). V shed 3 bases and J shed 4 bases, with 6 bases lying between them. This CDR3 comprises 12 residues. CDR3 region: CASSHIAYGYTF. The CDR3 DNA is TGTGCCAGCAGCCACATAGCCTATGGCTACACCTTC.

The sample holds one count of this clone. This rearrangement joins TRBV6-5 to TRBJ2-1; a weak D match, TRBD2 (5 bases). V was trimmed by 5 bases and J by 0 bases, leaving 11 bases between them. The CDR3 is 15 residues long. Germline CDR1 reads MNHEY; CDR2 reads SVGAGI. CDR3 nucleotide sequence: TGTGCCAGCAGTCGGACTGGCAGCTCCTACAATGAGCAGTTCTTC. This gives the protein CASSRTGSSYNEQFF.

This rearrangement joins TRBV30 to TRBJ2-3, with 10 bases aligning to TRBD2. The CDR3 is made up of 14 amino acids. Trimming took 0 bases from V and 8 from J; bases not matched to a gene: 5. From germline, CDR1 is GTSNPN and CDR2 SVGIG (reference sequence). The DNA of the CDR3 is TGTGCCTGGAGTGTAGCGGGGGGGCAAGCTACGCAGTATTTT. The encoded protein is CAWSVAGGQATQYF.

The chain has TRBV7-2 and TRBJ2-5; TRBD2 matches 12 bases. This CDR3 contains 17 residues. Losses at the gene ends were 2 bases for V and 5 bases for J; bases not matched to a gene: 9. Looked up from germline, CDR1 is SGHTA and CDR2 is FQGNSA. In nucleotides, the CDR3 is TGTGCCAGCAGCTTATGGTCTAGCGGGGGGGCGGGTGAGACCCAGTACTTC. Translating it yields CASSLWSSGGAGETQYF.

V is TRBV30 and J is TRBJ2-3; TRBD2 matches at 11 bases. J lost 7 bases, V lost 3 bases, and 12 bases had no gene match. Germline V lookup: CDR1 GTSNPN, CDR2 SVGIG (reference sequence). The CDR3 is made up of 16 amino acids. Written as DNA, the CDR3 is TGTGCCTGGAGGCTTAGCGGGGGGGCTACACAACATACGCAGTATTTT. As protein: CAWRLSGGATQHTQYF.

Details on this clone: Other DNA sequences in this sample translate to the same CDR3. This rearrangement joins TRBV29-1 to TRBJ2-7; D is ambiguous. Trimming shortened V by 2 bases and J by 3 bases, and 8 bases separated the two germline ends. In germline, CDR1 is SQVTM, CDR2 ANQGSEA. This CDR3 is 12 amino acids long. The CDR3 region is CSVELASYEQYF. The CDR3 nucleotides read TGCAGCGTTGAATTGGCCAGCTACGAGCAGTACTTC.

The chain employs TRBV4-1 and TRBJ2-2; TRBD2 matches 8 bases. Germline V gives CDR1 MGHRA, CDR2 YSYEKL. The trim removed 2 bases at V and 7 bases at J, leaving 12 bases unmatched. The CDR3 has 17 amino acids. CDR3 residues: CASSQPGTRGVSGELFF. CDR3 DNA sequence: TGCGCCAGCAGCCAACCCGGGACTAGGGGAGTTAGCGGGGAGCTGTTTTTT.

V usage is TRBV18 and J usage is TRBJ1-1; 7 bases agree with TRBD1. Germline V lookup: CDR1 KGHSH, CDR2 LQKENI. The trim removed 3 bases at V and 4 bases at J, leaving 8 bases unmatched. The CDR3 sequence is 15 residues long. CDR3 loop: CASSPSQGGSTEAFF. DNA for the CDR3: TGTGCCAGCTCACCTTCCCAGGGGGGAAGCACTGAAGCTTTCTTT.

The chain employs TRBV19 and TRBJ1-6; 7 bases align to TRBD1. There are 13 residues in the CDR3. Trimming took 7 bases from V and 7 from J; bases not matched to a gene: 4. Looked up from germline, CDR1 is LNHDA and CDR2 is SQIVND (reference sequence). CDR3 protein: CASKGGGNSPLHF. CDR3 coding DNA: TGTGCCAGTAAAGGGGGCGGCAATTCACCCCTCCACTTT.

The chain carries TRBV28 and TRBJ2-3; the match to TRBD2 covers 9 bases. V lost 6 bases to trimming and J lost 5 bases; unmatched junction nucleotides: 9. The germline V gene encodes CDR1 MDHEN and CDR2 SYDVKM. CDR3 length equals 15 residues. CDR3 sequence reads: CASSLGGLAVDTQYF. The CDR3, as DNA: TGTGCCAGCAGCCTGGGGGGACTAGCCGTAGATACGCAGTATTTT.

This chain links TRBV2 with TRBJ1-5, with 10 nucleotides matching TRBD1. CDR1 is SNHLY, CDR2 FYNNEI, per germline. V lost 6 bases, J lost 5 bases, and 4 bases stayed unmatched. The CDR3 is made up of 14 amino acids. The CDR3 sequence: CASRNGQGDQPQHF. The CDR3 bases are TGTGCCAGCAGGAACGGACAGGGGGATCAGCCCCAGCATTTT.

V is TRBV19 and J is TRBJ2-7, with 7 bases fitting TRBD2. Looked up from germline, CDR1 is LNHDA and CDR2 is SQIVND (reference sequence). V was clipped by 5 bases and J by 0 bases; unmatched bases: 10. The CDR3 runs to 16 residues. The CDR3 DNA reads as TGTGCCAGTAGTTCCAAGGGAGGGGTAAGCTCCTACGAGCAGTACTTC. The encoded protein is CASSSKGGVSSYEQYF.

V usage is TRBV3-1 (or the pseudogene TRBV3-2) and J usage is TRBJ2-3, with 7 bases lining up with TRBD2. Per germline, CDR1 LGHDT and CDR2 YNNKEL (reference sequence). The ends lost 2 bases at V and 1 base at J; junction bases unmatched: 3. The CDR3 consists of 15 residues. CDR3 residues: CASSQFTSGTDTQYF. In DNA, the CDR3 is TGTGCCAGCAGCCAATTTACTAGCGGCACAGATACGCAGTATTTT.

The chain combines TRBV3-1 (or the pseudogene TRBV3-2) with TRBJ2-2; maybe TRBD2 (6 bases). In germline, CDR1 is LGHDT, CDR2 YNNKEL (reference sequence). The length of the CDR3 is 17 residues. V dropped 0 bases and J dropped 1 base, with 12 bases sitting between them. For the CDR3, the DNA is TGTGCCAGCAGCCAAGACGGTCTAGCGATGAACACCGGGGAGCTGTTTTTT. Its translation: CASSQDGLAMNTGELFF.